This note documents a single T cell receptor (beta chain) sequence. The antigen is undetermined. CDR1 SGHRS and CDR2 YFSETQ come from the germline V gene. The CDR3 has 21 residues. V lost 4 bases and J lost 5, with 35 bases in between. These data belong to a study of graft-versus-host responses after intestinal transplantation. Overall study results and limits: Clonal ratios of graft-versus-host to host-versus-graft in allografts were high for patients exhibiting graft-donor T cell macrochimerism. Investigators detected GvH clones in recipient marrow, with some emerging earlier in ileum or blood.

TCRdb's copy holds only in-frame clones and misses some; the assay was immunoSEQ multiplex PCR. The sample includes 9,500 to 11,000 clones, almost 95% of them seen just once. This clonotype was sampled from a human patient who received an intestinal transplant, so some T cells may come from the graft donor. The chain joins TRBV5-1 to TRBJ2-3; D is uncertain. The material was PBMCs, obtained 40 to 45 days after intestinal transplantation. The CDR3 region is CASSPSQASSWFVGQLDTQYF. Here the CDR3 DNA reads TGCGCCAGCAGCCCCAGCCAAGCCTCGAGTTGGTTCGTCGGGCAACTAGATACGCAGTATTTT.